A single sample gave rise to the 29 T cell receptor beta chains below, sequenced in a study of T cell responses to AZD1222 COVID-19 vaccine (dated by TCRdb to about 2021). The time point label for this specimen denotes: about 28 days (+/-7) after the second vaccine dose. The treatment or condition label here, explained by the study, means: meningococcal conjugate vaccine given as trial control. Receptors were amplified or captured by the immunoSEQ multiplex PCR assay. The table comes from immuneACCESS by way of TCRdb, which keeps in-frame sequences with V and J called. Part of the clones is missing from these tables; in studies checked, under half for an unresolved V gene and the rest for unknown reasons. The sample table lists fewer than 40,000 clones, around 90% of them with a count of one. Of the sample, roughly a quarter falls within the top ten clones. Sequenced material: peripheral blood, taken 28 days after the second dose of the MenACWY control vaccine. The receptors originated from an adult who received the MenACWY meningococcal vaccine as a control.

V is TRBV19 and J is TRBJ1-5; TRBD1 aligns across 7 bases. The CDR3 extends over 13 amino acids. CDR1 is LNHDA and CDR2 is SQIVND in the germline V gene (reference sequence). V was clipped by 6 bases and J by 4 bases; unmatched bases: 3. CDR3 bases: TGTGCCAGTAGCCTGACAGGGAATCAGCCCCAGCATTTT. This encodes CASSLTGNQPQHF.

This sequence joins TRBV7-6 and TRBJ1-5, with 9 bases aligning to TRBD1. The CDR3 contains 16 residues. Unmatched junction bases numbered 6, after V lost 2 bases and J lost 4 bases. Looked up from germline, CDR1 is SGHVS and CDR2 is FNYEAQ. The CDR3 is CASSLRGQGWNQPQHF. The CDR3 nucleotides are TGTGCCAGCAGCTTACGGGGACAGGGATGGAATCAGCCCCAGCATTTT.

The chain combines TRBV5-1 with TRBJ1-2; D ambiguous. The germline V gene encodes CDR1 SGHRS and CDR2 YFSETQ. The CDR3 loop spans 15 amino acids. V lost 2 bases and J lost 4, with 15 bases in between. The CDR3: CASSFGPYGVYGYTF. The DNA for the CDR3 is TGCGCCAGCAGCTTCGGGCCTTATGGGGTCTATGGCTACACCTTC.

V is TRBV30 and J is TRBJ2-1; D may be TRBD1 (6 bases). The germline V gene encodes CDR1 GTSNPN and CDR2 SVGIG (reference sequence). The CDR3 totals 12 residues. V was cut by 0 bases and J by 10 bases, with 10 bases left in between. Here the CDR3 DNA reads TGTGCCTGGAGTGTAGGGGGATGGGAGCAGTTCTTC. Translated: CAWSVGGWEQFF.

The genes are TRBV7-2 and TRBJ2-7; no firm D call. Germline V CDR1 and CDR2: SGHTA, FQGNSA. Between the trimmed V and J ends, which lost 3 bases and 0 bases, there was a span of 12 bases. This CDR3 region has 15 residues. The CDR3 DNA is TGTGCCAGCAGCTTTAGGACCCGGAGCTCCTACGAGCAGTACTTC. Translated, it gives CASSFRTRSSYEQYF. The full variable domain, its missing parts supplied by reference TRBV7-2 and TRBJ2-7, is GAGVSQSPSNKVTEKGKDVELRCDPISGHTALYWYRQSLGQGLEFLIYFQGNSAPDKSGLPSDRFSAERTGGSVSTLTIQRTQQEDSAVYLCASSFRTRSSYEQYFGPGTRLTVT.

This sequence joins TRBV4-1 and TRBJ1-5; unclear D gene. With 1 base removed from V and 2 bases from J, the gap between germline ends came to 9 bases. The CDR3 is made up of 15 amino acids. Per germline, CDR1 MGHRA and CDR2 YSYEKL. The CDR3 nucleotides are TGCGCCAGCAGCCAAGTATGGGAGGGCAATCAGCCCCAGCATTTT. The encoded protein is CASSQVWEGNQPQHF.

The chain joins TRBV12-3 or TRBV12-4 to TRBJ2-2; D not resolved. The CDR3 sequence is 12 residues long. V lost 3 bases and J lost 8, with 7 bases in between. The CDR3 DNA reads as TGTGCCAGCAGTTTTTTAAGAGGGGAGCTGTTTTTT. Encoded protein: CASSFLRGELFF.

CDR3 bases: TGTGCCAGCTCAGAACTAGCGGGAGGGCCGGAGACCCAGTACTTC. Protein: CASSELAGGPETQYF. V gene TRBV18 combines with J gene TRBJ2-5; TRBD2 matches at 13 bases. This CDR3 comprises 15 residues. With V trimmed by 5 bases and J by 5 bases, 5 bases remained unmatched. CDR1 KGHSH and CDR2 LQKENI come from the germline V gene.

The V gene is TRBV5-6, the J gene TRBJ2-1; 10 nucleotides match TRBD2. The germline gives CDR1 SGHDT, CDR2 YYEEEE. The ends lost 1 base at V and 11 bases at J; junction bases unmatched: 12. CDR3 length equals 16 residues. In DNA, the CDR3 is TGTGCCAGCAGCTTGAGTCCGAGTCTAGCGGGAGAAAAGCAGTTCTTC. Translating gives CASSLSPSLAGEKQFF. Complete variable domain (other parts from reference TRBV5-6 and TRBJ2-1): DAGVTQSPTHLIKTRGQQVTLRCSPKSGHDTVSWYQQALGQGPQFIFQYYEEEERQRGNFPDRFSGHQFPNYSSELNVNALLLGDSALYLCASSLSPSLAGEKQFFGPGTRLTVL.

In its sample, this clone was seen a few times. The chain carries TRBV29-1 and TRBJ1-1; D unclear. This CDR3 has 11 residues. The ends were cut back, 2 bases at V and 5 bases at J, with 6 bases in the middle. Germline V lookup: CDR1 SQVTM, CDR2 ANQGSEA. Here the CDR3 reads CSVEPGTEAFF. DNA of the CDR3: TGCAGCGTTGAACCGGGAACTGAAGCTTTCTTT.

The sample holds one count of this clone. CDR3 bases: TGTGCCAGCAGTGAAGGGGAGGGGTTCACTGAAGCTTTCTTT. Residues: CASSEGEGFTEAFF. This chain joins TRBV6-1 and TRBJ1-1; weak D call: TRBD1 (5 bases). CDR3 length: 14 amino acids. Trimming stripped 1 base from V and 4 bases from J, with 10 bases between. Germline values: CDR1 MNHNS, CDR2 SASEGT.

This chain connects TRBV9 to TRBJ2-1; D uncertain. Trimming shortened V by 0 bases and J by 7 bases, and 8 bases separated the two germline ends. Germline V CDR1 and CDR2: SGDLS, YYNGEE. This CDR3 contains 13 residues. The CDR3 sequence: CASSVGDINEQFF. The CDR3 region has the DNA TGTGCCAGCAGCGTAGGTGATATAAATGAGCAGTTCTTC.

This rearrangement joins TRBV28 to TRBJ2-7, with D possibly being TRBD1 (5 bases). CDR1 is MDHEN, CDR2 SYDVKM, per germline. The CDR3 consists of 15 residues. Trimming removed 4 bases from V and 0 bases from J, with 13 bases in between. In nucleotides, the CDR3 is TGTGCCAGCAGTTCCCACGACAGAAACTCCTACGAGCAGTACTTC. Its translation is CASSSHDRNSYEQYF. The variable domain in full, with the rest retrieved from reference TRBV28 and TRBJ2-7, is DVKVTQSSRYLVKRTGEKVFLECVQDMDHENMFWYRQDPGLGLRLIYFSYDVKMKEKGDIPEGYSVSREKKERFSLILESASTNQTSMYLCASSSHDRNSYEQYFGPGTRLTVT.

The chain is built from TRBV4-2 and TRBJ2-7, with 7 bases that match TRBD2. Germline lookup yields CDR1 LGHNA and CDR2 YNFKEQ. This CDR3 is built from 16 residues. The J segment lost 0 bases and the V segment lost 4 bases, leaving 9 bases of the junction unmatched. In DNA, the CDR3 is TGTGCCAGCAGCCCCATGGACGGGAGGAGCTCCTACGAGCAGTACTTC. It is translated as CASSPMDGRSSYEQYF.

The V gene is TRBV19, the J gene TRBJ1-5; D might be TRBD1 (6 bases). Trimming pared 8 bases from V and 5 bases from J, leaving 19 bases between. Germline V CDR1 and CDR2: LNHDA, SQIVND (reference sequence). The CDR3 consists of 15 residues. The CDR3 spells CASAPRDTSYQPQHF. Here the CDR3 DNA reads TGTGCCAGTGCTCCCCGGGACACGTCCTATCAGCCCCAGCATTTT.

The rearrangement uses TRBV19 and TRBJ2-5, with TRBD2 matching 8 bases. CDR3 length: 16 residues. Trimming cost V 5 bases and J 1 base; bases outside gene matches: 9. Looked up from germline, CDR1 is LNHDA and CDR2 is SQIVND (reference sequence). The chain's CDR3 is CASSRVASGLQETQYF. CDR3 nucleotide sequence: TGTGCCAGTAGTCGTGTTGCTAGCGGGCTCCAAGAGACCCAGTACTTC.

The rearrangement joins TRBV19 to TRBJ2-4; D unresolved. The germline V gene has CDR1 LNHDA and CDR2 SQIVND (reference sequence). The V end lost 8 bases, the J end lost 12 bases, and 11 bases lay between the germline ends. This CDR3 contains 10 residues. CDR3 loop: CASRLAGQYF. DNA for the CDR3: TGTGCCAGTCGACTCGCCGGTCAGTACTTC.

The chain couples TRBV21-1 to TRBJ2-5; the table names TRBD2, a call not compared with the DNA. TRBV21-1 is tagged as a pseudogene. This CDR3 has 13 amino acids. CDR3 in DNA: TGTGCCAGCAGCGTCACCGGGAGGAAGACCCAGTACTTC. Translated: CASSVTGRKTQYF.

The DNA for the CDR3 is TGCGCCAGCAGCTTACAGGGGGCGCATGGAAACACCATATATTTT. It is translated as CASSLQGAHGNTIYF. This sequence joins TRBV5-1 and TRBJ1-3; TRBD1 matches at 9 bases. CDR3 length equals 15 residues. Germline V gene data show CDR1 as SGHRS and CDR2 as YFSETQ. V shed 2 bases, J shed 3 bases, and the junction held 3 bases outside the gene matches.

The table lists this clone with a few counts. The rearrangement links TRBV28 to TRBJ2-7; D call uncertain. Deletions cut 4 bases from V and 1 base from J, with 5 bases between. Germline CDR1 reads MDHEN; CDR2 reads SYDVKM. This CDR3 region has 12 residues. In DNA form, the CDR3 reads TGTGCCAGCAGTTCAGGATCCTACGAGCAGTACTTC. It is translated as CASSSGSYEQYF.

This rearrangement joins TRBV7-6 to TRBJ1-2, with 11 positions matching TRBD1. The V gene's germline CDR1 is SGHVS and CDR2 FNYEAQ. This CDR3 region has 17 residues. Unmatched junction bases numbered 9, after V lost 5 bases and J lost 1 base. CDR3 bases: TGTGCCAGCAGCGGGGCGGACAGGGGGCAGGGTAACTATGGCTACACCTTC. The encoded protein is CASSGADRGQGNYGYTF.

The chain recombines TRBV5-1 with TRBJ2-7; no firm D call. V was cut by 5 bases and J by 6 bases, with 18 bases left in between. This CDR3 has 14 amino acids. CDR1 and CDR2 (germline): SGHRS, YFSETQ. The CDR3 is CASSPFVTPREQYF. As DNA, the CDR3 is TGCGCCAGCAGTCCGTTCGTTACTCCTCGCGAGCAGTACTTC.

This chain joins TRBV28 and TRBJ2-6; D is possibly TRBD1 or TRBD2 (5 bases each). This CDR3 is built from 16 residues. The V gene lost 6 bases and the J gene lost 0 bases, with 12 bases spanning the gap. The germline V gene has CDR1 MDHEN and CDR2 SYDVKM. This CDR3 reads CASRGVRISGANVLTF. CDR3 DNA: TGTGCCAGCAGGGGGGTCCGGATCTCTGGGGCCAACGTCCTGACTTTC.

This clone was seen a handful of times. This sequence joins TRBV4-1 and TRBJ2-2; D might be TRBD2 (5 bases). The CDR3 covers 14 residues. V gave up 1 base and J gave up 4 bases, with 7 bases separating them. Germline CDR1 is MGHRA and CDR2 is YSYEKL. CDR3 bases: TGCGCCAGCAGCCAAGGTAGCGTCACCGGGGAGCTGTTTTTT. As protein: CASSQGSVTGELFF.

In DNA, the CDR3 is TGTGCCACCAGTGAGACGGCCCCCCCATACGAGCAGTACTTC. This translates into CATSETAPPYEQYF. The chain links TRBV24-1 to TRBJ2-7; the D is unclear. V dropped 4 bases and J dropped 4 bases, with 13 bases sitting between them. Germline V gives CDR1 KGHDR, CDR2 SFDVKD. This CDR3 contains 14 residues.

This chain uses TRBV27 with TRBJ1-1; D may be TRBD1 (6 bases). The CDR3 sequence is 17 residues long. The V gene's germline CDR1 is MNHEY and CDR2 SMNVEV (reference sequence). V lost 5 bases to trimming and J lost 0 bases, with 19 bases between them. The CDR3 protein is CASSPEFSGVMNTEAFF. The CDR3 DNA reads TGTGCCAGCAGTCCGGAATTTTCAGGGGTCATGAACACTGAAGCTTTCTTT.

V gene TRBV18 combines with J gene TRBJ1-6; 7 nucleotides line up with TRBD1. The CDR3 is 15 amino acids. Germline V gene sequence: CDR1 KGHSH, CDR2 LQKENI. After removal of 3 bases from V and 5 bases from J, the junction contained 4 bases not matched to a gene. CDR3 residues: CASSPRGTDNSPLHF. For the CDR3, the DNA is TGTGCCAGCTCACCCCGGGGGACAGATAATTCACCCCTCCACTTT.

The chain has TRBV7-2 and TRBJ2-3; no firm D call. This CDR3 comprises 14 residues. Germline CDR1 and CDR2: SGHTA and FQGNSA. V was cut by 2 bases and J by 0 bases, with 6 bases left in between. CDR3 nucleotides: TGTGCCAGCAGCTTAAGACAAAGCACAGATACGCAGTATTTT. Translation: CASSLRQSTDTQYF.

V gene TRBV28 combines with J gene TRBJ2-1; D is possibly TRBD2 (6 bases). The CDR3 runs to 15 residues. The germline V gene encodes CDR1 MDHEN and CDR2 SYDVKM. Trimming took 4 bases from V and 1 from J, leaving 11 bases between them. The CDR3 spells CASSYFGTSYNEQFF. The CDR3 DNA is TGTGCCAGCAGTTACTTTGGGACTTCCTACAATGAGCAGTTCTTC.